This TCR beta chain was captured by sequencing in a study of shared clonotypes between healthy human individuals. Study details: The plates for each donor numbered three CD4 naive, three CD4 memory, two CD8 naive and one CD8 memory.

Study findings and constraints: Apart from blood, nothing was sampled; tissue repertoires likely differ.

Measured with immunoSEQ multiplex PCR; TCRdb has only the in-frame clones, and not every one. This sample yields roughly 1,100,000 clones, of which around 74% are seen a single time; approximately 1.5% belongs to the top ten. Concerning this clone itself: The antigen remains undetermined.

Germline CDR1 and CDR2: LNHDA and SQIVND (reference sequence). V lost 8 bases, J lost 5 bases, and 15 bases lay in between. This CDR3 has 13 residues. The chain recombines TRBV19 with TRBJ2-5; a possible D gene is TRBD2 (6 bases). Sequencing input: memory CD4+ T cells sorted from blood. Subset given: CD45RA-negative fraction. The receptor was isolated from a man younger than 35 in good health. The CDR3 reads CASCPRGTETQYF. CDR3 nucleotides: TGTGCCAGTTGCCCCCGGGGGACGGAGACCCAGTACTTC.